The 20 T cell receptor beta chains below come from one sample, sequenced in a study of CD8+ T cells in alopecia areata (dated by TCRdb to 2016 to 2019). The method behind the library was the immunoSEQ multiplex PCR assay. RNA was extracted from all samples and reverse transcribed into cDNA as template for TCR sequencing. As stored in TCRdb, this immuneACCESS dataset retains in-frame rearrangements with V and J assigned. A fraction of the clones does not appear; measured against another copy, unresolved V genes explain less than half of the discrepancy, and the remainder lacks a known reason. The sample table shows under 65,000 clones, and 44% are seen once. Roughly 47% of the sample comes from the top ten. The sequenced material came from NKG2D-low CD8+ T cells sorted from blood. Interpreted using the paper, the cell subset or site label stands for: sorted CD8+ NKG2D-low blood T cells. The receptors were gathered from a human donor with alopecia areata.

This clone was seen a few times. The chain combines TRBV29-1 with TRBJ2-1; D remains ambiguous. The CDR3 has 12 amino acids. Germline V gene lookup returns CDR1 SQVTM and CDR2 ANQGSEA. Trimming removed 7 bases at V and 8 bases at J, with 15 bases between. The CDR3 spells CSAVPLGDEQFF. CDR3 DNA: TGCAGCGCCGTACCCCTGGGCGATGAGCAGTTCTTC.

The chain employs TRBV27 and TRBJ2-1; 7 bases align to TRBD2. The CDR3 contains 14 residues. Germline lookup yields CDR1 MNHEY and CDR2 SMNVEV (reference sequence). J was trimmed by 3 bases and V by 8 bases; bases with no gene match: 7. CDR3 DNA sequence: TGTGCCAGCGCCCTTCCTAGCGGCTACAATGAGCAGTTCTTC. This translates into CASALPSGYNEQFF.

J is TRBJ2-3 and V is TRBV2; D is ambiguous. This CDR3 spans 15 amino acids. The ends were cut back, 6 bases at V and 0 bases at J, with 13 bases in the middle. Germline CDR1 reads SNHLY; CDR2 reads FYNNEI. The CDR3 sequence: CASRTLSVSTDTQYF. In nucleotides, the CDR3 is TGTGCCAGCAGGACCCTCAGCGTAAGCACAGATACGCAGTATTTT.

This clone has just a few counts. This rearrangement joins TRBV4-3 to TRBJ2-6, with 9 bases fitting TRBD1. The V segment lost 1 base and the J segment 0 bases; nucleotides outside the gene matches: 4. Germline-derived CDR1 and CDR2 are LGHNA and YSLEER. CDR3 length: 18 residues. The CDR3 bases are TGCGCCAGCAGCCAAGCGGACAGGGGCTTCTCTGGGGCCAACGTCCTGACTTTC. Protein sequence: CASSQADRGFSGANVLTF.

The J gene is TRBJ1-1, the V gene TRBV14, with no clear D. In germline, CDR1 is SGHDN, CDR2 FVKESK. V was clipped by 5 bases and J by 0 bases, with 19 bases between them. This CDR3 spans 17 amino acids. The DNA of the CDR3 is TGTGCCAGCAGCGGCGGAACGGTCGGTGTTCTGAACACTGAAGCTTTCTTT. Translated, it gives CASSGGTVGVLNTEAFF.

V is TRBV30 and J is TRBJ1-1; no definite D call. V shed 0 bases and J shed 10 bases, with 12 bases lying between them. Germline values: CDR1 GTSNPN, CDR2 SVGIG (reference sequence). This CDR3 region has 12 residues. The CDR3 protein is CAWSVPGPGAFF. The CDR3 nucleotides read TGTGCCTGGAGTGTACCCGGCCCGGGAGCTTTCTTT.

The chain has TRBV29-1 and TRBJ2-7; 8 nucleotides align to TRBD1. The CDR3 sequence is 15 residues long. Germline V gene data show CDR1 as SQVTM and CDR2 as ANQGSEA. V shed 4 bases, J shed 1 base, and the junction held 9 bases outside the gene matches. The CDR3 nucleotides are TGCAGCGTTGTCAGGACCGGGACAGGATCCTACGAGCAGTACTTC. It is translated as CSVVRTGTGSYEQYF.

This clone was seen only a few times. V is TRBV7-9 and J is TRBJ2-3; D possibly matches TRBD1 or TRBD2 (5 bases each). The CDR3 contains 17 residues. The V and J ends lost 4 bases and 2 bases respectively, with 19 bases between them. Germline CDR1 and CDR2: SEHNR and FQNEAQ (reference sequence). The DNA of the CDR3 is TGTGCCAGCAGCTCGACCTGGGACGTCGGCTCCACAGATACGCAGTATTTT. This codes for CASSSTWDVGSTDTQYF. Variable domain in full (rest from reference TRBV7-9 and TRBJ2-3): DTGVSQNPRHKITKRGQNVTFRCDPISEHNRLYWYRQTLGQGPEFLTYFQNEAQLEKSRLLSDRFSAERPKGSFSTLEIQRTEQGDSAMYLCASSSTWDVGSTDTQYFGPGTRLTVL.

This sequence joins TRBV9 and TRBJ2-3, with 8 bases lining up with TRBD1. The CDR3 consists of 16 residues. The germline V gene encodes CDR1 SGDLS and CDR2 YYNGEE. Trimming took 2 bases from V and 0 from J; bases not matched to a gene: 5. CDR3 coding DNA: TGTGCCAGCAGCGTCGGACAGGGACAAAGCACAGATACGCAGTATTTT. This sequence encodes CASSVGQGQSTDTQYF.

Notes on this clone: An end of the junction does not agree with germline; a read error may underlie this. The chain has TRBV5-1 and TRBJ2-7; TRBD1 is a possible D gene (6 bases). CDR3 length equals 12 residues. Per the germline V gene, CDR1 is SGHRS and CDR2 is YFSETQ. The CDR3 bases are TGCGCCAGCAGCTTGGGGGGCCAGGGGCAGAACTTC. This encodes CASSLGGQGQNF.

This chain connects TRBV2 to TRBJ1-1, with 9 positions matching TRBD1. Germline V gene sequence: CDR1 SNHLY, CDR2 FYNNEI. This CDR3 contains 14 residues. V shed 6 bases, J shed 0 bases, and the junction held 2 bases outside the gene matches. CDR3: CASRGTGLNTEAFF. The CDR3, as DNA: TGTGCCAGCAGGGGGACAGGGCTGAACACTGAAGCTTTCTTT. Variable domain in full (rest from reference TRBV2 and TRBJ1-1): EPEVTQTPSHQVTQMGQEVILRCVPISNHLYFYWYRQILGQKVEFLVSFYNNEISEKSEIFDDQFSVERPDGSNFTLKIRSTKLEDSAMYFCASRGTGLNTEAFFGQGTRLTVV.

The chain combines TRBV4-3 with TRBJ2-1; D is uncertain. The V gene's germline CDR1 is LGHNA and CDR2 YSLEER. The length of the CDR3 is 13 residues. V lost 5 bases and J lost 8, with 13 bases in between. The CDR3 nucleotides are TGCGCCAGCAGCTACCTTCGAGGTCATGAGCAGTTCTTC. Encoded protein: CASSYLRGHEQFF.

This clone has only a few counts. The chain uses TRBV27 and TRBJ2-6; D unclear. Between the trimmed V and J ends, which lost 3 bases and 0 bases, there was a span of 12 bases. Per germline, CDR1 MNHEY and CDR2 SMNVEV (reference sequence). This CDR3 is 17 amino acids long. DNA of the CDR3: TGTGCCAGCAGTTTTGTTAGCTCCAGCTCTGGGGCCAACGTCCTGACTTTC. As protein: CASSFVSSSSGANVLTF.

The CDR3 loop reads CASTAGSYEQYF. The CDR3 DNA reads TGTGCCTCCACGGCGGGATCCTACGAGCAGTACTTC. The chain carries TRBV28 and TRBJ2-7, with a possible D match to TRBD2 (6 bases). Trimming removed 11 bases at V and 1 base at J, with 12 bases between. The CDR3 extends over 12 amino acids. Per the germline V gene, CDR1 is MDHEN and CDR2 is SYDVKM.

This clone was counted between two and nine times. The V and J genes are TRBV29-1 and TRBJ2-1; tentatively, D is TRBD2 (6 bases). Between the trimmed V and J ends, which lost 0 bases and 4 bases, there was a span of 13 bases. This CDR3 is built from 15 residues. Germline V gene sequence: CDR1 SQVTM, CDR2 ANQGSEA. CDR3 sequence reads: CSVEEAEGFYNEQFF. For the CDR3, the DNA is TGCAGCGTTGAAGAGGCGGAGGGGTTTTACAATGAGCAGTTCTTC.

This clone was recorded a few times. The CDR3: CASSIGTGLTYEQYF. DNA for the CDR3: TGTGCCAGTAGTATCGGGACAGGGCTAACCTACGAGCAGTACTTC. The rearrangement joins TRBV19 to TRBJ2-7; TRBD1 agrees at 9 bases. CDR3 length: 15 amino acids. The V and J ends lost 3 bases and 2 bases, in that order; junction bases with no gene match: 5. CDR1 and CDR2 from the germline V gene are LNHDA and SQIVND (reference sequence).

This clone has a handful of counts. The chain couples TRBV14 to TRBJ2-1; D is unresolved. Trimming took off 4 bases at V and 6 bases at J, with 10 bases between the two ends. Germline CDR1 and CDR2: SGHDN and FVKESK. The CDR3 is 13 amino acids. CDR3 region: CASSLLSGNEQFF. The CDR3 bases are TGTGCCAGCAGCCTCCTTTCGGGCAATGAGCAGTTCTTC.

The CDR3 region is CASSSEGRAGEAFF. CDR3 DNA: TGTGCCAGCAGCTCAGAGGGCCGGGCCGGGGAAGCTTTCTTT. This chain uses TRBV13 with TRBJ1-1, with no clear D. Trimming removed 4 bases at V and 8 bases at J, with 17 bases between. Germline values: CDR1 PRHDT, CDR2 FYEKMQ (reference sequence). The CDR3 is 14 residues long.

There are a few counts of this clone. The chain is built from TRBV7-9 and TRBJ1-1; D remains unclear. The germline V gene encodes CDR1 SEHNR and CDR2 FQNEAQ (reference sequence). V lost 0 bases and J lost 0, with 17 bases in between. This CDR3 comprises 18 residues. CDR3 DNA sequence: TGTGCCAGCAGCTTAGCGGCAGAAAAGCCTCCCGTGAACACTGAAGCTTTCTTT. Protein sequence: CASSLAAEKPPVNTEAFF.

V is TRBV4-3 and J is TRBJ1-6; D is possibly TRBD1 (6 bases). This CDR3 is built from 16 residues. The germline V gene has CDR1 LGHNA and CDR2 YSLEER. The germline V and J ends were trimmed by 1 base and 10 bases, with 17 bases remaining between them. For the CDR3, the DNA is TGCGCCAGCAGCCAAGGTCCACAGGGAGTAAGGTCACCCCTCCACTTT. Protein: CASSQGPQGVRSPLHF.